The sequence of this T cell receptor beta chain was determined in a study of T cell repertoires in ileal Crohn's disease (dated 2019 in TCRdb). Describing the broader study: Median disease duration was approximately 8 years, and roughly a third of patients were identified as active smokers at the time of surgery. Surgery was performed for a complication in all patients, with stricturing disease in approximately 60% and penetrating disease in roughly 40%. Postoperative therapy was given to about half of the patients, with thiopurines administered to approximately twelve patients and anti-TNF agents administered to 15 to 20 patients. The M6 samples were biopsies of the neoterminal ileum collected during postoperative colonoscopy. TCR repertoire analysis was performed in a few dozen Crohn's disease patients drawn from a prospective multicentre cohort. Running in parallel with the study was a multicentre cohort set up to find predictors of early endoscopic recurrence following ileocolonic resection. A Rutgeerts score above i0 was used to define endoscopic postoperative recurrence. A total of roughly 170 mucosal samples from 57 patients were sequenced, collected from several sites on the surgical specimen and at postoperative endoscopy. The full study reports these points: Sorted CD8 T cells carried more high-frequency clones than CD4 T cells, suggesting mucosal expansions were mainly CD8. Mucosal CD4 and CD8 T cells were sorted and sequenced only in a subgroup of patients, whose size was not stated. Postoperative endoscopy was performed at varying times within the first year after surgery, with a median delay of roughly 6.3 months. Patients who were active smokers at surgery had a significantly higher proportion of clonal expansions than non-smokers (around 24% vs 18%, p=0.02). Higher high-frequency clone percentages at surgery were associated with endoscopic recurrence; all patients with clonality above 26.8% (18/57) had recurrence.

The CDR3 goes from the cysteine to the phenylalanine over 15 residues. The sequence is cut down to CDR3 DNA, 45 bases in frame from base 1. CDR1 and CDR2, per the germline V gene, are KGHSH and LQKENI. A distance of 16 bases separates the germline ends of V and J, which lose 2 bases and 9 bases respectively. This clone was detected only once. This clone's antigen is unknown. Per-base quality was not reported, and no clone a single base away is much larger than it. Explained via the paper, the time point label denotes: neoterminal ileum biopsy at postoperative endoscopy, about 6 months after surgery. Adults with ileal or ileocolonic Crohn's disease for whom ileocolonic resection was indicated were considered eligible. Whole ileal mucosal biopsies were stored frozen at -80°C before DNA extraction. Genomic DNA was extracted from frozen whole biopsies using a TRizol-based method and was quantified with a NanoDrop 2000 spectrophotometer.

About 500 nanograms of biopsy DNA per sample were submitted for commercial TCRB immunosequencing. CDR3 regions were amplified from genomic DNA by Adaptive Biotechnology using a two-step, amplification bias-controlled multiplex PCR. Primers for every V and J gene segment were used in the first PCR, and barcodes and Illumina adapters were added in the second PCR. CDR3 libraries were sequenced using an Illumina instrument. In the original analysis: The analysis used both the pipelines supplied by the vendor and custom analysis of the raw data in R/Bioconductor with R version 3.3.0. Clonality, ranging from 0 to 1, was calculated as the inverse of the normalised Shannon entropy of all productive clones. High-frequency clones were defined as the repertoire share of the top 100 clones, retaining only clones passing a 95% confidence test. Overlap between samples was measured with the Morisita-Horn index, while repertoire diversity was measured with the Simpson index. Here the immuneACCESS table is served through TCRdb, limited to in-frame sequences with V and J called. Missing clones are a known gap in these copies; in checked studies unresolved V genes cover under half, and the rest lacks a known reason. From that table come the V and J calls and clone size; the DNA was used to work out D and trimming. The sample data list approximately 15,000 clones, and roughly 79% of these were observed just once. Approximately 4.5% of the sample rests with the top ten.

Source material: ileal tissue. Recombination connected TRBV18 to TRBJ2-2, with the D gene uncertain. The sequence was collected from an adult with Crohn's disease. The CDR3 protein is CASSPGRATARELFF. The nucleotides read TGTGCCAGCTCACCAGGTCGGGCCACAGCCCGGGAGCTGTTTTTT. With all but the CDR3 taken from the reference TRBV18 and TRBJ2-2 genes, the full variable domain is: NAGVMQNPRHLVRRRGQEARLRCSPMKGHSHVYWYRQLPEEGLKFMVYLQKENIIDESGMPKERFSAEFPKEGPSILRIQQVVRGDSAAYFCASSPGRATARELFFGEGSRLTVL.